This passage covers 27 T cell receptor beta chains from one sample sequenced in a study of read filtering for tumor transcriptome and immune sequencing. From 350 to 500 ng of RNA, a library with molecular barcoded alpha/delta and beta/gamma adaptors was made. TCRdb used MiXCR to reprocess the reads, holding one entry per CDR3 protein. This table has fewer than 150,000 distinct CDR3 sequences, 10% to 15% appearing once. Sequenced sample: a population of CD138-negative cells sorted from bone marrow. The receptors come from a donor at least 40 years old with multiple myeloma.

In its sample, this clonotype was seen many times. V and J are TRBV5-1 and TRBJ1-1; D gene unclear. The CDR3 covers 12 residues. The V end was cut by 5 bases, the J end by 2 bases, with 7 bases between. Germline lookup yields CDR1 SGHRS and CDR2 YFSETQ. The CDR3 spells CASSEGNTEAFF. In DNA form, the CDR3 reads TGCGCCAGCAGTGAGGGAAACACTGAAGCTTTCTTT.

This clonotype was seen many times. The V gene is TRBV20-1, the J gene TRBJ1-1; TRBD1 aligns across 8 bases. Germline V gene data show CDR1 as DFQATT and CDR2 as SNEGSKA (reference sequence). The CDR3 has 15 residues. With V trimmed by 3 bases and J by 0 bases, 6 bases remained unmatched. The CDR3 spells CSASRQGAMNTEAFF. In DNA, the CDR3 is TGCAGTGCTAGTAGGCAGGGGGCTATGAACACTGAAGCTTTCTTT.

This clonotype showed up many times. The chain recombines TRBV14 with TRBJ2-5, with D unclear. Germline CDR1 SGHDN, CDR2 FVKESK. This CDR3 has 16 amino acids. The V gene lost 4 bases and the J gene lost 0 bases, with 15 bases spanning the gap. CDR3 coding DNA: TGTGCCAGCAGCCGAAGGAGAACGAGACACCAAGAGACCCAGTACTTC. Its translation is CASSRRRTRHQETQYF.

This clonotype showed up just a few times. The chain recombines TRBV7-2 with TRBJ1-1, with TRBD1 matching over 7 bases. Per the germline V gene, CDR1 is SGHTA and CDR2 is FQGNSA. J gave up 7 bases and V 8 bases, and 13 bases lay outside the gene matches. The CDR3 covers 14 residues. CDR3 in DNA: TGTGCCAGCGGAAGTTTACAGGGGATACTTGAAGCTTTCTTT. Amino acids: CASGSLQGILEAFF.

This clonotype was seen repeatedly, ten times or more. V usage is TRBV25-1 and J usage is TRBJ1-1; TRBD1 agrees at 7 bases. CDR3 length: 13 residues. The junction had 3 bases not matched to a gene; V was cut back by 6 bases and J by 2 bases. Germline values: CDR1 MGHDK, CDR2 SYGVNS. CDR3 sequence: CASRDRVNTEAFF. The CDR3 DNA reads TGTGCCAGCAGAGACAGGGTAAACACTGAAGCTTTCTTT.

This clonotype has at least ten counts. The chain carries TRBV30 and TRBJ2-7; tentatively, D is TRBD1 or TRBD2 (5 bases each). The CDR3 spans 16 residues. The V gene lost 1 base and the J gene lost 0 bases, with 16 bases spanning the gap. Germline CDR1 is GTSNPN and CDR2 is SVGIG (reference sequence). CDR3: CAWSGRDRGGSYEQYF. CDR3 in DNA: TGTGCCTGGAGTGGAAGGGATCGGGGCGGCTCCTACGAGCAGTACTTC.

Turning to this clonotype: A read error is likely, as this CDR3 ends without the conserved phenylalanine or tryptophan. The chain uses TRBV7-9 and TRBJ2-2; TRBD1 matches at 9 bases. The germline V gene encodes CDR1 SEHNR and CDR2 FQNEAQ (reference sequence). CDR3 size: 17 residues. Trimming at V came to 7 bases and at J to 1 base, leaving 10 bases not matched to a gene. CDR3 DNA sequence: TGTGCCAGCATCTTTAGACGGACAGGGGAGAACACCGGGGAGCTGTTTTCT. The encoded protein is CASIFRRTGENTGELFS.

This clonotype was counted a few times. The conserved closing phenylalanine or tryptophan is absent in this CDR3, likely reflecting a read error. The chain has TRBV12-5 and TRBJ1-1, with no clear D. The germline V gene has CDR1 LGHNT and CDR2 FRNRAP. There are 13 residues in the CDR3. Trimming cost V 2 bases and J 5 bases, with 9 bases left between them. The CDR3 DNA is TGTGCTAGTGGTTTGACCAGTGCTACTGAAGCTTTCCTT. It yields the protein CASGLTSATEAFL.

This clonotype showed up just a few times. The chain employs TRBV5-1 and TRBJ2-1, with 7 bases fitting TRBD2. V shed 0 bases, J shed 6 bases, and the junction held 9 bases outside the gene matches. Germline CDR1 is SGHRS and CDR2 is YFSETQ. The CDR3 is 16 amino acids. This chain's CDR3 is CASSLALTSEANEQFF. The DNA for the CDR3 is TGCGCCAGCAGCTTGGCCCTAACTAGCGAGGCCAATGAGCAGTTCTTC.

This clonotype was recorded a few times. The CDR3 reads CASSPRTSGQLTGELFF. The CDR3 coding sequence is TGTGCCAGTAGCCCCCGGACTAGCGGGCAGCTCACCGGGGAGCTGTTTTTT. V and J are TRBV19 and TRBJ2-2; TRBD2 agrees at 11 bases. Germline lookup yields CDR1 LNHDA and CDR2 SQIVND (reference sequence). There are 17 residues in the CDR3. J gave up 4 bases and V 6 bases, and 10 bases lay outside the gene matches.

The chain is built from TRBV5-1 and TRBJ2-7, with TRBD2 as a possible D gene (6 bases). The CDR3 extends over 14 amino acids. Trimming took 4 bases from V and 5 from J, leaving 16 bases between them. Germline V gene sequence: CDR1 SGHRS, CDR2 YFSETQ. CDR3 sequence: CASSGGAGKNEQYF. DNA of the CDR3: TGCGCCAGCAGCGGCGGGGCGGGGAAAAACGAGCAGTACTTC.

Concerning this clonotype: A read error is possible here, since a much larger clone lies one base away. The CDR3 carries no conserved terminal phenylalanine or tryptophan, so it likely arises from a read error. The chain joins TRBV4-2 to TRBJ2-7; weak D call: TRBD2 (5 bases). Per the germline V gene, CDR1 is LGHNA and CDR2 is YNFKEQ. This CDR3 contains 14 residues. V lost 3 bases and J lost 9, with 18 bases in between. As DNA, the CDR3 is TGTGCCAGCAGCCACGATCCTTCGTCCCGGGGGCAGTACCTC. Amino acid sequence: CASSHDPSSRGQYL.

This clonotype was counted ten times or more. This chain uses TRBV9 with TRBJ2-1; D not resolved. Trimming stripped 4 bases from V and 0 bases from J, with 14 bases between. Germline CDR1 SGDLS, CDR2 YYNGEE. This CDR3 region has 16 residues. This CDR3 is CASSPRTGFSYNEQFF. For the CDR3, the DNA is TGTGCCAGCAGCCCTCGGACGGGTTTCTCCTACAATGAGCAGTTCTTC.

In this sample, this clonotype turned up a few times. This rearrangement joins TRBV29-1 to TRBJ2-3; 10 positions match TRBD1. V shed 6 bases and J 5 bases; nucleotides not matched to a gene: 8. The CDR3 has 14 amino acids. Germline V gene lookup returns CDR1 SQVTM and CDR2 ANQGSEA. Written as DNA, the CDR3 is TGCAGCGTCACCGGGGGACAGGGGATAGATACGCAGTATTTT. Translated: CSVTGGQGIDTQYF.

Relative to its sample, this clonotype is medium-sized. The rearrangement links TRBV20-1 to TRBJ1-1, with a possible D match to TRBD1 (6 bases). Germline CDR1 reads DFQATT; CDR2 reads SNEGSKA (reference sequence). Trimming stripped 4 bases from V and 3 bases from J, with 15 bases between. This CDR3 spans 14 amino acids. CDR3 sequence (DNA): TGCAGTGCTATCCCTTCCGACAGGTACACTGAAGCTTTCTTT. Translating gives CSAIPSDRYTEAFF.

In the case of this clonotype: The junction departs from germline at one end; a sequencing error may be responsible. This chain connects TRBV6-2 or TRBV6-3 to TRBJ2-3; D possibly corresponds to TRBD1 (6 bases). Germline CDR1 and CDR2: MNHEY and SVGEGT. The CDR3 is 15 amino acids. The CDR3 protein is CAGSAPRGVTDTQYF. The DNA for the CDR3 is TGTGCCGGCAGTGCCCCCAGGGGCGTCACAGATACGCAGTATTTT.

This clonotype has at least ten counts. This rearrangement joins TRBV4-2 to TRBJ1-4; tentative D call: TRBD1 (5 bases). The germline V gene encodes CDR1 LGHNA and CDR2 YNFKEQ. This CDR3 is built from 14 residues. Trimming took 1 base from V and 8 from J, leaving 11 bases between them. The CDR3 coding sequence is TGTGCCAGCAGCCAAGGGGGGGTCGGGGAAAAACTGTTTTTT. Protein sequence: CASSQGGVGEKLFF.

A word on this clonotype: A much bigger clone sits one base away, suggesting this may be a read error. The chain couples TRBV5-1 to TRBJ2-1; TRBD1 matches 7 bases. The germline gives CDR1 SGHRS, CDR2 YFSETQ. The CDR3 covers 13 residues. The CDR3 sequence: CASSKGTDNGQFF. As DNA, the CDR3 is TGCGCCAGCAGCAAAGGGACAGACAATGGGCAGTTCTTC.

In this sample, this clonotype turned up many times. V gene TRBV20-1 combines with J gene TRBJ2-5, with D possibly TRBD1 on 7 matching bases. The germline V and J ends were trimmed by 6 bases and 5 bases, with 19 bases remaining between them. This CDR3 is 14 amino acids long. The germline CDR1 and CDR2 sequences are DFQATT and SNEGSKA (reference sequence). CDR3 bases: TGCAGTGCCTCCCCGGGGGACAGAGGGGAGACCCAGTACTTC. Protein product: CSASPGDRGETQYF.

This clonotype was seen at least ten times. The gene calls are TRBV27 and TRBJ2-1; D unresolved. The CDR3 is made up of 15 amino acids. Trimming cost V 10 bases and J 3 bases, with 19 bases left between them. Per germline, CDR1 MNHEY and CDR2 SMNVEV (reference sequence). CDR3 nucleotide sequence: TGTGCCACCCGCTCCCGTGTAGACCTCTACAATGAGCAGTTCTTC. Amino acids: CATRSRVDLYNEQFF.

This chain links TRBV7-9 with TRBJ2-5; tentatively, D is TRBD2 (6 bases). Between the trimmed V and J ends, which lost 5 bases and 2 bases, there was a span of 15 bases. This CDR3 spans 15 amino acids. Looked up from germline, CDR1 is SEHNR and CDR2 is FQNEAQ (reference sequence). CDR3 nucleotide sequence: TGTGCCAGCAGCCCTGGGGTAGCGGCACAAGAGACCCAGTACTTC. It encodes CASSPGVAAQETQYF.

At least ten counts were recorded for this clonotype. This chain joins TRBV7-9 and TRBJ1-6; the match to TRBD1 covers 10 bases. The CDR3 covers 13 residues. The germline V gene encodes CDR1 SEHNR and CDR2 FQNEAQ (reference sequence). Here the CDR3 reads CGTGGSYNSPLHF. For the CDR3, the DNA is TGTGGGACAGGGGGCTCCTATAATTCACCCCTCCACTTT.

This clonotype was seen a few times. The chain uses TRBV30 and TRBJ2-5, with D possibly called TRBD1 or TRBD2 (5 bases each). The CDR3 sequence is 16 residues long. Per the germline V gene, CDR1 is GTSNPN and CDR2 is SVGIG (reference sequence). Trimming stripped 2 bases from V and 0 bases from J, with 16 bases between. The CDR3 coding sequence is TGTGCCTGGAGTAATGACGGGGCAGTGTACCAAGAGACCCAGTACTTC. Protein: CAWSNDGAVYQETQYF. Combining the CDR3 with reference TRBV30 and TRBJ2-5 gives the whole variable domain SQTIHQWPATLVQPVGSPLSLECTVEGTSNPNLYWYRQAAGRGLQLLFYSVGIGQISSEVPQNLSASRPQDRQFILSSKKLLLSDSGFYLCAWSNDGAVYQETQYFGPGTRLLVL.

This clonotype was seen repeatedly, ten times or more. This chain uses TRBV10-3 with TRBJ2-7; D is unclear. The germline V gene encodes CDR1 ENHRY and CDR2 SYGVKD. The CDR3 length is 12 residues. V was trimmed by 0 bases and J by 4 bases, leaving 4 bases between them. Here the CDR3 reads CAISESGYEQYF. For the CDR3, the DNA is TGTGCCATCAGTGAGTCGGGGTACGAGCAGTACTTC.

This clonotype was observed a few times. A much larger clone lies one base from this, so it may be a read error. The CDR3 region has the DNA TGTGCCAGCAGCTTTGGGGACAGTTCGACCGCTGAAGCTTTCTTT. It encodes CASSFGDSSTAEAFF. This chain joins TRBV7-9 and TRBJ1-1, with 7 positions matching TRBD1. CDR1 SEHNR and CDR2 FQNEAQ come from the germline V gene (reference sequence). The CDR3 loop spans 15 amino acids. V gave up 3 bases and J gave up 6 bases; unmatched junction bases: 10.

This clonotype was recorded at least ten times. The V and J genes are TRBV2 and TRBJ1-1, with 9 bases lining up with TRBD1. Germline-derived CDR1 and CDR2 are SNHLY and FYNNEI. The CDR3 loop spans 14 amino acids. Trimming removed 4 bases from V and 6 bases from J; junction bases left unmatched: 6. The CDR3 coding sequence is TGTGCCAGCAGTGCGACAGGGGGTTCCCCTGAAGCTTTCTTT. Translation gives CASSATGGSPEAFF.

This clonotype was seen a few times. J is TRBJ1-5 and V is TRBV6-1; TRBD1 agrees at 8 bases. V shed 4 bases and J 6 bases; nucleotides not matched to a gene: 2. CDR3 length: 13 residues. Per the germline V gene, CDR1 is MNHNS and CDR2 is SASEGT. The CDR3 DNA reads TGTGCCAGCAGTGGGACAGGGCGTCAGCCCCAGCATTTT. Encoded protein: CASSGTGRQPQHF.